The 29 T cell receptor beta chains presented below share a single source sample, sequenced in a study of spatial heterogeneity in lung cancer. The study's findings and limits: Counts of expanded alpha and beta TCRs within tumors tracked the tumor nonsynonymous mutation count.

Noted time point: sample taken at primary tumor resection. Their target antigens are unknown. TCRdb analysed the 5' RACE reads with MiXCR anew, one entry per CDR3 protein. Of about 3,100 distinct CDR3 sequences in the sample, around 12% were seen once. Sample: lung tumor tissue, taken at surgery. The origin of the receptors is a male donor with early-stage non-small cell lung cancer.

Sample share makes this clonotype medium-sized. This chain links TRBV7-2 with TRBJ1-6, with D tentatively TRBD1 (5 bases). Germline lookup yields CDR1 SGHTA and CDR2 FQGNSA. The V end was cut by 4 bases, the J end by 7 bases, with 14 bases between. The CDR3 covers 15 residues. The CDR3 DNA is TGTGCCAGCAGCTCATCCGGGACGGAGAATTCACCCCTCCACTTT. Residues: CASSSSGTENSPLHF.

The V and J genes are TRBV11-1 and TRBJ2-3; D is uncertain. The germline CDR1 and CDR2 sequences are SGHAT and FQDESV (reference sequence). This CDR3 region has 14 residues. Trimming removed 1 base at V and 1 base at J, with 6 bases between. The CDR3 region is CASSLGPGTDTQYF. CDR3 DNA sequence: TGTGCCAGCAGCTTAGGCCCGGGCACAGATACGCAGTATTTT.

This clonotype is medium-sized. The CDR3 protein is CAWSPPRGKLFF. The CDR3 bases are TGTGCCTGGAGTCCGCCCCGTGGAAAACTGTTTTTT. The chain recombines TRBV30 with TRBJ1-4; unclear D gene. The CDR3 runs 12 residues. Germline lookup yields CDR1 GTSNPN and CDR2 SVGIG (reference sequence). V dropped 2 bases and J dropped 10 bases, with 11 bases sitting between them.

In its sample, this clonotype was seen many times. The CDR3 nucleotides are TGTGCCAGCAGCTTTGCCCCCCAAAACATTCAGTACTTC. It codes for CASSFAPQNIQYF. The chain combines TRBV5-6 with TRBJ2-4; D call uncertain. The CDR3 extends over 13 amino acids. V was clipped by 2 bases and J by 5 bases, with 8 bases between them. Germline V CDR1 and CDR2: SGHDT, YYEEEE. Complete variable domain (other parts from reference TRBV5-6 and TRBJ2-4): DAGVTQSPTHLIKTRGQQVTLRCSPKSGHDTVSWYQQALGQGPQFIFQYYEEEERQRGNFPDRFSGHQFPNYSSELNVNALLLGDSALYLCASSFAPQNIQYFGAGTRLSVL.

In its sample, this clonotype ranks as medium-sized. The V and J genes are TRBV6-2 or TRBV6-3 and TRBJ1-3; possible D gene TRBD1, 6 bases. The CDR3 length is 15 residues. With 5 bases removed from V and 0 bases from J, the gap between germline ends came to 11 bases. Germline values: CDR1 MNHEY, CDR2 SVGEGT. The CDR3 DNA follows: TGTGCCAGCAGTCGACAGGATTCCTCTGGAAACACCATATATTTT. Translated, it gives CASSRQDSSGNTIYF.

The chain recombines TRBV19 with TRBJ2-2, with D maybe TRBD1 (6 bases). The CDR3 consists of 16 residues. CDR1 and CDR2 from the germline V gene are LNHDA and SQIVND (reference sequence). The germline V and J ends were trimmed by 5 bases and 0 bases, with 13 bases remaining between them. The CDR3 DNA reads TGTGCCAGTAGTGAAAGACAGGAGTCGAACACCGGGGAGCTGTTTTTT. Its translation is CASSERQESNTGELFF.

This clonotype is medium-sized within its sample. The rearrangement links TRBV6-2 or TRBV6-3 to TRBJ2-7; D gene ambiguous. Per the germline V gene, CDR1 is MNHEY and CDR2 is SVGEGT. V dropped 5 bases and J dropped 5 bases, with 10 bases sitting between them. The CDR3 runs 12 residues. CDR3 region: CASSRPNDEQYF. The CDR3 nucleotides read TGTGCCAGCAGTCGCCCTAATGACGAGCAGTACTTC.

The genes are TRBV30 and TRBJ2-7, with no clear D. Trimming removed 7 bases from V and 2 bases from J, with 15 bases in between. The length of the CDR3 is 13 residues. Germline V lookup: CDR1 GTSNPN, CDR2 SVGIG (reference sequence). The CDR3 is CASSSDRPYEQYF. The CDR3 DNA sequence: TGTGCCTCCTCCTCGGACCGACCCTACGAGCAGTACTTC.

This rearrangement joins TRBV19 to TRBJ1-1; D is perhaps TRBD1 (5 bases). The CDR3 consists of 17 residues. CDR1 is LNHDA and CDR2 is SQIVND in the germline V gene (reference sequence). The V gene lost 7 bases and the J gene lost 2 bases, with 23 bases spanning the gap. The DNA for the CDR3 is TGTGCCAGTACCTCAAGATGGGGGAGAGGAGAAAACACTGAAGCTTTCTTT. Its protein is CASTSRWGRGENTEAFF.

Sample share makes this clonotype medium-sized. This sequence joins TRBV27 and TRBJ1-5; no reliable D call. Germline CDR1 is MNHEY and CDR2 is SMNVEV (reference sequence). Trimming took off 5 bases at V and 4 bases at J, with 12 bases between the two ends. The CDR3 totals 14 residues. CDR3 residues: CASSPTVGNQPQHF. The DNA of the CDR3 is TGTGCCAGCAGTCCAACGGTGGGTAATCAGCCCCAGCATTTT.

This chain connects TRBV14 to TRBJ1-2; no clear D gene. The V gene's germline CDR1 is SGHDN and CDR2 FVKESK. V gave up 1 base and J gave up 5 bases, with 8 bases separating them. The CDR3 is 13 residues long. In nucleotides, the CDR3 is TGTGCCAGCAGCCAAGGAGCCAAGTATGGCTACACCTTC. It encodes CASSQGAKYGYTF.

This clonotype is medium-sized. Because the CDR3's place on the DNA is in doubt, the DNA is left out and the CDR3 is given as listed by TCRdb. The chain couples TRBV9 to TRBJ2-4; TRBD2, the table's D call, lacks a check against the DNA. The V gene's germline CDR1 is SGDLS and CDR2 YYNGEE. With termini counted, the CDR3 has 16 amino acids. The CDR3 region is CASSLRAGTSENIQYF.

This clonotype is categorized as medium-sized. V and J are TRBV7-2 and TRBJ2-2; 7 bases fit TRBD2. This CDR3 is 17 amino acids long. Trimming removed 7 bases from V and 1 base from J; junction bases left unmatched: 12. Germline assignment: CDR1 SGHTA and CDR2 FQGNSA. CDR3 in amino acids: CASTPPRGGGNTGELFF. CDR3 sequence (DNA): TGTGCCAGCACCCCCCCCCGCGGGGGAGGGAACACCGGGGAGCTGTTTTTT.

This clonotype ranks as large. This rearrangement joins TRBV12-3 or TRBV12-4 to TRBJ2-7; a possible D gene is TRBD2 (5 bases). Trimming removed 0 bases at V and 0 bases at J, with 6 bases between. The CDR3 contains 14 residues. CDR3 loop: CASSLAGVSYEQYF. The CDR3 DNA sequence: TGTGCCAGCAGTTTAGCGGGAGTCTCCTACGAGCAGTACTTC.

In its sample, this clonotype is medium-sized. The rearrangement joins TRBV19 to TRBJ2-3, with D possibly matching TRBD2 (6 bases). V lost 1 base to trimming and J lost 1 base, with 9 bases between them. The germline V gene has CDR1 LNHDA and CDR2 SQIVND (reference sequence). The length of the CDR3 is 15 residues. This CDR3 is CASSIGGGGTDTQYF. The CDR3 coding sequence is TGTGCCAGTAGTATAGGAGGAGGGGGCACAGATACGCAGTATTTT.

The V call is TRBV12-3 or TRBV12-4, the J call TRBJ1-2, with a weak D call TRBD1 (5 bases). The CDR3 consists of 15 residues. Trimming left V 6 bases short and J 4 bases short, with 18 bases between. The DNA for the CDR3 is TGTGCCAGCAGCCCTTACAGGAAAGATGGCTATGGCTACACCTTC. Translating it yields CASSPYRKDGYGYTF.

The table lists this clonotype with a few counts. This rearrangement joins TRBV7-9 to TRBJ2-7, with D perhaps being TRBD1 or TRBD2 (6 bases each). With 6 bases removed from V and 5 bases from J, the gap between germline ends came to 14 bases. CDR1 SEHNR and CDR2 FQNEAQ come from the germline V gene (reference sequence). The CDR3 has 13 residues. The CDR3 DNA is TGTGCCAGCAGTTTATACGGGGGCGACGAGCAGTACTTC. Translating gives CASSLYGGDEQYF.

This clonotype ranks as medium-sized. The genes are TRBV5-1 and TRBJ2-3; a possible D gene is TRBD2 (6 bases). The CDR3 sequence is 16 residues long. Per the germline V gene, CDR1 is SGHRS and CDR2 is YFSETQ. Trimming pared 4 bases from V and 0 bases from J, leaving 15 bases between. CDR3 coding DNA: TGCGCCAGCAGCCCCGATAGCGGTTCTAGCACAGATACGCAGTATTTT. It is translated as CASSPDSGSSTDTQYF.

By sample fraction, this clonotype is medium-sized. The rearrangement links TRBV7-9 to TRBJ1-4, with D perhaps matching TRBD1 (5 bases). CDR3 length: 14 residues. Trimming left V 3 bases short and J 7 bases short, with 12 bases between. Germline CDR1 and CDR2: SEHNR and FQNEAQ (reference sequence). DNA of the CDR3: TGTGCCAGCAGCTTCGGAGGGGTTCCTGAAAAACTGTTTTTT. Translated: CASSFGGVPEKLFF.

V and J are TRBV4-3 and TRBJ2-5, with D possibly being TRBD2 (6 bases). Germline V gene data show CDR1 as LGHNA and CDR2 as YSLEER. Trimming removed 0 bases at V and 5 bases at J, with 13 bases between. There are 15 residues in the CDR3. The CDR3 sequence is CASSQDEAGRETQYF. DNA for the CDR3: TGCGCCAGCAGCCAAGATGAGGCGGGAAGGGAGACCCAGTACTTC.

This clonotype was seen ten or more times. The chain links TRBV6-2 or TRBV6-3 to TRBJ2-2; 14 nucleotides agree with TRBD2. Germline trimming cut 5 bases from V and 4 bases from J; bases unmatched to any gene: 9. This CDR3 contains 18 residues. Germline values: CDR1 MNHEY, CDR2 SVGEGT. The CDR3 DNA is TGTGCCAGCAGTCCGGGACTAGCGGGGGCCATTGTCACCGGGGAGCTGTTTTTT. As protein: CASSPGLAGAIVTGELFF.

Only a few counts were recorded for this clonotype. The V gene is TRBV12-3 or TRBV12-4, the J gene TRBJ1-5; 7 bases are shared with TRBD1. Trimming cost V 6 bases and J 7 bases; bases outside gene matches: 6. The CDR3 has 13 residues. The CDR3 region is CASSRQGGQPQHF. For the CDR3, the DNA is TGTGCCAGCAGCCGACAGGGCGGGCAGCCCCAGCATTTT.

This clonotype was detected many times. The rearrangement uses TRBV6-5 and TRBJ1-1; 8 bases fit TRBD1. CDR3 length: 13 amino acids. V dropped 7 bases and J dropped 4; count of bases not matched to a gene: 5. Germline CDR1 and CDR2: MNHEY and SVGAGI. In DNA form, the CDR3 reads TGTGCCAGCATCCCAGGACAGGGCACTGAAGCTTTCTTT. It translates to CASIPGQGTEAFF.

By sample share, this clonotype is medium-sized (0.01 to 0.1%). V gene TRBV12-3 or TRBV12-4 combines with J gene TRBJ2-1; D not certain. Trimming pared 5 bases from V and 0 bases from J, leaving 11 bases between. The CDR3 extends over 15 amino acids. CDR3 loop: CASSEWGSSYNEQFF. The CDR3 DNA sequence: TGTGCCAGCAGTGAGTGGGGAAGCTCCTACAATGAGCAGTTCTTC.

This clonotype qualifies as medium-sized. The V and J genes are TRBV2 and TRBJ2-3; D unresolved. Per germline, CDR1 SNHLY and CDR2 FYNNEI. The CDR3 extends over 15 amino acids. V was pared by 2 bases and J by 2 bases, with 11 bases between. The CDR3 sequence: CASSESPALTDTQYF. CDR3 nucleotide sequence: TGTGCCAGCAGTGAATCCCCTGCCCTCACAGATACGCAGTATTTT.

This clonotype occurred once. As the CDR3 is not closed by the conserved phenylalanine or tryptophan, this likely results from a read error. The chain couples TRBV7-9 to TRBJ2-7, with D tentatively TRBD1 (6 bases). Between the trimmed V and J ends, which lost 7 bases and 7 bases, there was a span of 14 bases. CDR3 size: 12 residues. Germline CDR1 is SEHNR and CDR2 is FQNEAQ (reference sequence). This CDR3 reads CASTTGLVEQYI. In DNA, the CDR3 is TGTGCCAGCACGACAGGTTTGGTGGAGCAGTACATC.

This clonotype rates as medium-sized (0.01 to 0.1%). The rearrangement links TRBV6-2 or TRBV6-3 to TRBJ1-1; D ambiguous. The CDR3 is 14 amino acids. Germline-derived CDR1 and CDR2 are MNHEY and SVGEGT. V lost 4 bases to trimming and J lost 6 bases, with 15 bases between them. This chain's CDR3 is CASSLLGSGPEAFF. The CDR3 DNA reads TGTGCCAGCAGTTTACTCGGGTCAGGACCTGAAGCTTTCTTT.

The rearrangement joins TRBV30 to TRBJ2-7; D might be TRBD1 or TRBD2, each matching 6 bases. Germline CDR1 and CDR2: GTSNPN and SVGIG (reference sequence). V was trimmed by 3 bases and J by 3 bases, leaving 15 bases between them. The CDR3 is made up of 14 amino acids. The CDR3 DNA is TGTGCCTGGAGCATGGGGGGCGGCCACTACGAGCAGTACTTC. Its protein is CAWSMGGGHYEQYF.

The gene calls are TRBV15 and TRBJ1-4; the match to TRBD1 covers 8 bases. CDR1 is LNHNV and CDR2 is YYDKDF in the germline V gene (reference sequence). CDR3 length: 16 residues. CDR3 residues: CTSAAGLDRENEKLFF. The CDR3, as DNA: TGTACCTCCGCGGCGGGATTGGACAGGGAGAATGAAAAACTGTTTTTT.